The rows below give T cell receptor beta chains drawn from one sample of a study of Ad26.COV2.S vaccination and SARS-CoV-2 variants. Profiling relied on immunoSEQ multiplex PCR, and the TCRdb table lists in-frame clones only, not all of them. The table lists about 350,000 clones, 90% to 95% of them singletons. Sequencing used peripheral blood, obtained after recovery from COVID-19. The receptors derive from a human donor who had recovered from COVID-19. Each CDR3 is given without its conserved first and last residue. Each record gives: V gene, clone size, CDR3 protein. The size field is filled for only some rows; it gives once, few, many or a size class.

v_call: TRBV6-6
clone_size: NA
cdr3_aa: ASSPTGGYGNTIY

v_call: TRBV6-9
clone_size: NA
cdr3_aa: ASSYDTPTDTQY

v_call: TRBV19
clone_size: NA
cdr3_aa: ASSKGISYNEQF

v_call: TRBV9
clone_size: NA
cdr3_aa: ASSVVASGNTIY

v_call: TRBV7-7
clone_size: NA
cdr3_aa: ASSLDGTGGDEQF

v_call: TRBV6-5
clone_size: NA
cdr3_aa: ASSKSRAGNTIY

v_call: TRBV10-3
clone_size: NA
cdr3_aa: AISETGQGVGTGELF

v_call: TRBV5-1
clone_size: NA
cdr3_aa: ASSWERGRTF

v_call: TRBV6-2/TRBV6-3
clone_size: NA
cdr3_aa: ASSYNPGGGYT

v_call: TRBV12-3/TRBV12-4
clone_size: NA
cdr3_aa: ASSSGALEAF

v_call: TRBV19
clone_size: NA
cdr3_aa: ASSMATGLRANEQF

v_call: TRBV6-2/TRBV6-3
clone_size: NA
cdr3_aa: ASSSTRDRANYGYT

v_call: TRBV7-3
clone_size: NA
cdr3_aa: ASSLKGDWNTEAF

v_call: TRBV4-1
clone_size: NA
cdr3_aa: ASSQVAQGGGYT

v_call: TRBV7-3
clone_size: NA
cdr3_aa: ASSLRAGELF

v_call: TRBV2
clone_size: NA
cdr3_aa: ASSVRTDRNYGYT

v_call: TRBV9
clone_size: NA
cdr3_aa: ASSVGFLQETQY

v_call: TRBV29-1
clone_size: NA
cdr3_aa: SVEDRIDRGPYGYT

v_call: TRBV7-2
clone_size: once
cdr3_aa: ASSPRQGGAETQY

v_call: TRBV6-5
clone_size: NA
cdr3_aa: ASSLQGISFDEQF

v_call: TRBV4-3
clone_size: NA
cdr3_aa: ASSQYQGGAGDTQY

v_call: TRBV5-4
clone_size: NA
cdr3_aa: ASLSTLSGANVLT

v_call: TRBV19
clone_size: once
cdr3_aa: ASSTGTGLGETQY

v_call: TRBV27
clone_size: NA
cdr3_aa: ASSGGGVNAF

v_call: TRBV9
clone_size: NA
cdr3_aa: ASSAGAGTGGFNEQY

v_call: TRBV6-5
clone_size: NA
cdr3_aa: ASGDSQWEQY

v_call: TRBV27
clone_size: NA
cdr3_aa: ASSPTDSSNYGYT

v_call: TRBV6-6
clone_size: NA
cdr3_aa: ASSYGTGGSEKLF

v_call: TRBV6-6
clone_size: NA
cdr3_aa: ASSLGQGNYGYT

v_call: TRBV6-5
clone_size: NA
cdr3_aa: ASRGSGGHQETQY

v_call: TRBV6-5
clone_size: NA
cdr3_aa: ASEVLLGSNQPQH

v_call: TRBV2
clone_size: NA
cdr3_aa: ASSDRGIPSNYGYT

v_call: TRBV10-3
clone_size: NA
cdr3_aa: AISGFSSGRNTGELF

v_call: TRBV9
clone_size: once
cdr3_aa: ASSSVDRSPQEGLF

v_call: TRBV3-1/TRBV3-2
clone_size: NA
cdr3_aa: ASSQELAGGRETQY

v_call: TRBV13
clone_size: NA
cdr3_aa: ASSLVRGVYEQF

v_call: TRBV18
clone_size: NA
cdr3_aa: ASSLRGPKSTDTQY

v_call: TRBV6-5
clone_size: NA
cdr3_aa: ASRGPGVYNEQF

v_call: TRBV11-2
clone_size: NA
cdr3_aa: ASSSTGTDPYEQY

v_call: TRBV6-6
clone_size: NA
cdr3_aa: ASSNSKGDPSSPLH

v_call: TRBV5-1
clone_size: NA
cdr3_aa: ASSLQGGAKTEAF

v_call: TRBV5-4
clone_size: NA
cdr3_aa: ASSPRASGAETQY

v_call: TRBV9
clone_size: NA
cdr3_aa: ASSTGTGGGMGNSPLH

v_call: TRBV13
clone_size: NA
cdr3_aa: ASSLAEDRNTIY

v_call: TRBV7-7
clone_size: NA
cdr3_aa: ASSSVQGSETQY

v_call: TRBV11-2
clone_size: NA
cdr3_aa: ASSFRDRGYEQY

v_call: TRBV7-8
clone_size: NA
cdr3_aa: ASSSEAEKLF

v_call: TRBV7-9
clone_size: NA
cdr3_aa: ASSLGGGGNTEAF

v_call: TRBV5-1
clone_size: NA
cdr3_aa: ASSLSGGANEKLF

v_call: TRBV18
clone_size: NA
cdr3_aa: ASSPTRIEETQY